This T cell receptor (beta chain) was found in a study of cytomegalovirus exposure and HLA in healthy donors. General observations from the study: It was shown in a later analysis that HLA-associated TCR beta chains were more clonally expanded than other, equally common chains. A reported reduction in N-insertions relative to the roughly 610-donor mean was seen in an Asian-associated ancestry cluster in a later analysis. Earlier analysis yielded a pattern in which most TCR beta V segments were productive about 87% or about 30% of the time. Links to common viral pathogens appeared, in a later analysis, for several of the most significant clusters.

Use of 60 Vbeta and 13 Jbeta primers characterized the PCR. Repertoires were generated with immunoSEQ multiplex PCR, while TCRdb's copy carries only in-frame clones and drops some. This sample has under 95,000 clones, with 72% found just once. V lost 0 bases to trimming and J lost 5 bases, with 8 bases between them. Germline V gene lookup returns CDR1 LNHDA and CDR2 SQIVND (reference sequence). The CDR3 runs 14 residues. Concerning this clone: Its antigen is not identified.

The sequencing sample was made of PBMCs. The clonotype comes from a woman between 35 and 50 years old in good health and CMV-seropositive. This chain connects TRBV19 to TRBJ1-5; D unresolved. The CDR3 loop is CASSIEGTYQPQHF. The CDR3 region has the DNA TGTGCCAGTAGTATAGAGGGCACTTATCAGCCCCAGCATTTT.